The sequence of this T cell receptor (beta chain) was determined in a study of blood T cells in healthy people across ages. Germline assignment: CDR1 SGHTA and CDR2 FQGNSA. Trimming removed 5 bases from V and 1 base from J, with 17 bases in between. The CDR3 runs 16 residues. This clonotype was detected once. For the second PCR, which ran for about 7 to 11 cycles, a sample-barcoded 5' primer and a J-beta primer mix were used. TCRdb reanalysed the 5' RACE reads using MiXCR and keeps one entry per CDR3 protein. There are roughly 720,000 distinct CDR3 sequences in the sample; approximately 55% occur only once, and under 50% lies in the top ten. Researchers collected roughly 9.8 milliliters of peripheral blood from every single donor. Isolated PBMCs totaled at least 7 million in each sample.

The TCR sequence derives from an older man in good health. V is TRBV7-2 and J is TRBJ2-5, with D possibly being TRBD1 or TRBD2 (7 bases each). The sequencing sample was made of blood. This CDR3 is CASSPQGGRSQETQYF. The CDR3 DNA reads TGTGCCAGCAGCCCCCAGGGGGGGAGGAGCCAAGAGACCCAGTACTTC.